This T cell receptor (beta chain) is from a study of cytomegalovirus exposure and HLA in healthy donors. Using immunoSEQ multiplex PCR, the repertoire was profiled, and TCRdb retains in-frame clones only, with some absent. The table has under 140,000 clones, approximately 89% seen once. This sequence originates from a young woman in good health and CMV-seronegative. Sequenced input: PBMCs.

Here the CDR3 reads CAWGDRATEAFF. The CDR3, as DNA: TGTGCCTGGGGGGACAGGGCCACTGAAGCTTTCTTT. The chain joins TRBV30 to TRBJ1-1; the match to TRBD1 covers 9 bases. After removal of 5 bases from V and 4 bases from J, the junction contained 2 bases not matched to a gene. This CDR3 spans 12 amino acids. Germline assignment: CDR1 GTSNPN and CDR2 SVGIG (reference sequence).